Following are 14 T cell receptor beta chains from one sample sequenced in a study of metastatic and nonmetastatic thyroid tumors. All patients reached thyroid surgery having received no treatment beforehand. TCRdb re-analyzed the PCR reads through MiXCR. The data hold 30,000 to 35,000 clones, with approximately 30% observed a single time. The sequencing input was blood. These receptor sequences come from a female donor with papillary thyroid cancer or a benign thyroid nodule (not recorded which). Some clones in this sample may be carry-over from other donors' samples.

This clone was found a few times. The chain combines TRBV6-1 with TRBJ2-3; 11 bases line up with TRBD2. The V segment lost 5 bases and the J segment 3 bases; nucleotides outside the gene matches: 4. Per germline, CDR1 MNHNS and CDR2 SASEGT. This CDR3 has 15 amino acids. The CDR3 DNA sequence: TGTGCCAGCAGTCCTACTAGCGGGAGTACAGATACGCAGTATTTT. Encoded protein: CASSPTSGSTDTQYF.

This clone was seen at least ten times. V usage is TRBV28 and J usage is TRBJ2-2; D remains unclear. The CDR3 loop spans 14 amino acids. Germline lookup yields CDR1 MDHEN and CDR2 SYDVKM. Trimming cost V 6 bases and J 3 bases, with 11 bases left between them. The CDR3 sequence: CASSPVIDTGELFF. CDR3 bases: TGTGCCAGCAGCCCTGTAATCGACACCGGGGAGCTGTTTTTT.

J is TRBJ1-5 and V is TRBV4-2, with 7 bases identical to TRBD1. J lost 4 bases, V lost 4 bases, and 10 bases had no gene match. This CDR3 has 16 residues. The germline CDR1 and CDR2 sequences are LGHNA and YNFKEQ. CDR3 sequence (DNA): TGTGCCAGCAGCCTTGACTTCGGACAGGCTAATCAGCCCCAGCATTTT. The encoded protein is CASSLDFGQANQPQHF.

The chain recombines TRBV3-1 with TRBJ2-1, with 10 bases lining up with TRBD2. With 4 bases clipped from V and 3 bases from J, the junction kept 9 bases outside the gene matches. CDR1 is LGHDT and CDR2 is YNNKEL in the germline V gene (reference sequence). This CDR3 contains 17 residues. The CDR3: CASSRKPGTSVYNEQFF. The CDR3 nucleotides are TGTGCCAGCAGCCGCAAACCCGGGACTAGCGTCTACAATGAGCAGTTCTTC.

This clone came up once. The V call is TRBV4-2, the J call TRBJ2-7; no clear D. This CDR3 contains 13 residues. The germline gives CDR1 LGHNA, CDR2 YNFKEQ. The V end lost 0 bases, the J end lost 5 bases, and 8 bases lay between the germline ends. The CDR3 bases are TGTGCCAGCAGCCAAGATGCGGAAAACGAGCAGTACTTC. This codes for CASSQDAENEQYF.

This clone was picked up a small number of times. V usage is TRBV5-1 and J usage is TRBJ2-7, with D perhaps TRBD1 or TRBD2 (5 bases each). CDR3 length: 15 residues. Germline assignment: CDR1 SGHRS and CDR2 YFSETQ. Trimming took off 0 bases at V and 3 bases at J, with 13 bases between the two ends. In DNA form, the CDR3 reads TGCGCCAGCAGCTTGGGGGGGTTTGTAGGCTACGAGCAGTACTTC. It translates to CASSLGGFVGYEQYF.

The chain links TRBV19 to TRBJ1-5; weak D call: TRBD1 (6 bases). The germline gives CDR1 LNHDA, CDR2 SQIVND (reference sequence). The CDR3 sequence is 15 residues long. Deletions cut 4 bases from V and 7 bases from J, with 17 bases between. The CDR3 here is CASSTLLRGRQPQHF. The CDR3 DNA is TGTGCCAGTAGTACCCTCCTCAGGGGACGGCAGCCCCAGCATTTT.

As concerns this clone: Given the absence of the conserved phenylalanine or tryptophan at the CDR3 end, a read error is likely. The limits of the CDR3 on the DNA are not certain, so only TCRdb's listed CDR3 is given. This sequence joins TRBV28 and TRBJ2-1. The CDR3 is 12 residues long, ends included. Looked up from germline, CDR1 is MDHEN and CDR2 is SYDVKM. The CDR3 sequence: CASSYSDNEQIL.

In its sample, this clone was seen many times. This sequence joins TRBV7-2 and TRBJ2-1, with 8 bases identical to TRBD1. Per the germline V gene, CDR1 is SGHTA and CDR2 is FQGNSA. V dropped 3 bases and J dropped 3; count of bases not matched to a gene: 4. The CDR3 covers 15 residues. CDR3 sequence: CASSFSGQVYNEQFF. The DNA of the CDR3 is TGTGCCAGCAGCTTCTCGGGACAGGTCTACAATGAGCAGTTCTTC. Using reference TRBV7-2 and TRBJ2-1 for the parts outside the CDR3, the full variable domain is GAGVSQSPSNKVTEKGKDVELRCDPISGHTALYWYRQSLGQGLEFLIYFQGNSAPDKSGLPSDRFSAERTGGSVSTLTIQRTQQEDSAVYLCASSFSGQVYNEQFFGPGTRLTVL.

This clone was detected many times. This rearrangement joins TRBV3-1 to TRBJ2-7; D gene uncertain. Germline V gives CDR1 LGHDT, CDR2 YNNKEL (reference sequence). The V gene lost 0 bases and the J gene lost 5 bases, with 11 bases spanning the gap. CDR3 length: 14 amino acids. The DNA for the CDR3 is TGTGCCAGCAGCCAAGATACAAGGGCAAACGAGCAGTACTTC. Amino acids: CASSQDTRANEQYF.

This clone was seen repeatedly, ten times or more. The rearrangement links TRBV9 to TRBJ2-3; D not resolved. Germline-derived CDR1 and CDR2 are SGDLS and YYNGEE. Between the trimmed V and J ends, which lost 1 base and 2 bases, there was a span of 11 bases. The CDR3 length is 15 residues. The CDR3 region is CASSVTSSFTDTQYF. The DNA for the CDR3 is TGTGCCAGCAGCGTAACATCCTCGTTCACAGATACGCAGTATTTT.

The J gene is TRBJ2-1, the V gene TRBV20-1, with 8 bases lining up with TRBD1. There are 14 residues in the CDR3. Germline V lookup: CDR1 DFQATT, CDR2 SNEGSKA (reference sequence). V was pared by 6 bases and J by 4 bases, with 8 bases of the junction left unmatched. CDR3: CSATAGQDYNEQFF. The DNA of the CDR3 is TGCAGTGCCACGGCGGGACAGGATTACAATGAGCAGTTCTTC.

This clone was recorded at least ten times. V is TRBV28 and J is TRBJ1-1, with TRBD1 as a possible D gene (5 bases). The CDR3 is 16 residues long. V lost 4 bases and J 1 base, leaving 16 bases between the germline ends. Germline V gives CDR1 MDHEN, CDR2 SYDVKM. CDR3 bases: TGTGCCAGCAGTTACCCCTGGGGGAGCCCGAACACTGAAGCTTTCTTT. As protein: CASSYPWGSPNTEAFF.

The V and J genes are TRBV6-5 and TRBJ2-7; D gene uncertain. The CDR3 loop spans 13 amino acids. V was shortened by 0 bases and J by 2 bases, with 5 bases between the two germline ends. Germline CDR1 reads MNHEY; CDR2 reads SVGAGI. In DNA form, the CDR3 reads TGTGCCAGCAGTTACTCAGGACCCTACGAGCAGTACTTC. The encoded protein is CASSYSGPYEQYF.